This passage covers 18 T cell receptor beta chains from one sample sequenced in a study of T cells in Graves' hyperthyroidism and ophthalmopathy. RNA transcripts gave rise to amplified TCR beta CDR3 regions. A set of HTBI primers served as the primers for a first-round RT-PCR of the TCR CDR3. TCRdb ran MiXCR on the multiplex PCR reads and lists one entry per CDR3 protein. The table has about 700,000 distinct CDR3 sequences, around 15% seen once; the top ten hold roughly 10%. Sequenced material: blood. Receptor source: a woman under 30 with Graves' hyperthyroidism.

This chain uses TRBV9 with TRBJ2-3; 9 nucleotides match TRBD2. The length of the CDR3 is 17 residues. Losses at the gene ends were 4 bases for V and 4 bases for J; bases not matched to a gene: 13. Germline loops: CDR1 SGDLS, CDR2 YYNGEE. CDR3 in amino acids: CASSLRRGTSRPDTQYF. For the CDR3, the DNA is TGTGCCAGCAGCTTAAGAAGGGGGACTAGCCGCCCAGATACGCAGTATTTT.

This clonotype was recorded a few times. V gene TRBV20-1 combines with J gene TRBJ2-1, with 8 bases fitting TRBD1. CDR1 DFQATT and CDR2 SNEGSKA come from the germline V gene (reference sequence). This CDR3 is built from 17 residues. J gave up 4 bases and V 1 base, and 12 bases lay outside the gene matches. The CDR3 bases are TGCAGTGCTAGAGCCTCTAAGGGGACAGGAGGATACAATGAGCAGTTCTTC. Translation gives CSARASKGTGGYNEQFF.

This clonotype was counted ten times or more. In DNA, the CDR3 is TGTGCCAGCAGCTTAGGCAGTAACACCGGGGAGCTGTTTTTT. Translating gives CASSLGSNTGELFF. The gene calls are TRBV11-2 and TRBJ2-2; D unresolved. Per germline, CDR1 SGHAT and CDR2 FQNNGV. Trimming took off 1 base at V and 2 bases at J, with 5 bases between the two ends. The CDR3 sequence is 14 residues long.

A few counts support this clonotype. The chain carries TRBV30 and TRBJ2-1; possibly TRBD2 for D (6 bases). V dropped 5 bases and J dropped 0 bases, with 23 bases sitting between them. The CDR3 length is 18 residues. CDR1 and CDR2 from the germline V gene are GTSNPN and SVGIG (reference sequence). For the CDR3, the DNA is TGTGCCTGGGCCGACAGAAGTATTAGCGGAAGCTCCTACAATGAGCAGTTCTTC. Its protein is CAWADRSISGSSYNEQFF.

A word on this clonotype: A read error is likely, as this CDR3 ends without the conserved phenylalanine or tryptophan. The chain links TRBV19 to TRBJ2-1, with 8 nucleotides matching TRBD2. The CDR3 has 14 residues. J was trimmed by 2 bases and V by 6 bases; bases with no gene match: 3. The germline gives CDR1 LNHDA, CDR2 SQIVND (reference sequence). This CDR3 is CASSGREAYNEQFL. CDR3 bases: TGTGCCAGTAGCGGGAGGGAGGCCTACAATGAGCAGTTCCTC.

This clonotype appeared many times. CDR3 sequence: CAISEGTGAQYF. Written as DNA, the CDR3 is TGTGCCATCAGTGAGGGGACCGGGGCCCAGTACTTC. This chain links TRBV10-3 with TRBJ2-5; perhaps D is TRBD1 or TRBD2 (5 bases each). Germline CDR1 is ENHRY and CDR2 is SYGVKD. The V end was cut by 2 bases, the J end by 9 bases, with 10 bases between. The CDR3 loop spans 12 amino acids.

V usage is TRBV20-1 and J usage is TRBJ1-4; D remains ambiguous. V lost 6 bases, J lost 4 bases, and 15 bases lay in between. CDR3 size: 14 residues. Germline values: CDR1 DFQATT, CDR2 SNEGSKA (reference sequence). CDR3 region: CSAKKSWDNEKLFF. In nucleotides, the CDR3 is TGCAGTGCCAAGAAGTCGTGGGATAATGAAAAACTGTTTTTT.

This clonotype has only a few counts. The rearrangement uses TRBV29-1 and TRBJ1-1; weak D call: TRBD1 (6 bases). Trimming took 4 bases from V and 1 from J, leaving 10 bases between them. Germline CDR1 reads SQVTM; CDR2 reads ANQGSEA. The CDR3 totals 13 residues. The CDR3 DNA is TGCAGCGTTGGTGGCAGGGGGAACACTGAAGCTTTCTTT. Protein: CSVGGRGNTEAFF. Full variable domain (rest looked up from reference TRBV29-1 and TRBJ1-1): SAVISQKPSRDICQRGTSLTIQCQVDSQVTMMFWYRQQPGQSLTLIATANQGSEATYESGFVIDKFPISRPNLTFSTLTVSNMSPEDSSIYLCSVGGRGNTEAFFGQGTRLTVV.

There are many counts of this clonotype. One end of the junction varies from germline; a read error may be responsible. The chain recombines TRBV7-2 with TRBJ2-1; D gene uncertain. This CDR3 comprises 14 residues. Germline V CDR1 and CDR2: SGHTA, FQGNSA. In nucleotides, the CDR3 is TGTGCCAGCAGCTTAGCAGCACTGGATAATGGGCAGTTCTTC. Protein: CASSLAALDNGQFF.

The chain carries TRBV7-9 and TRBJ2-1, with 7 bases that match TRBD2. Germline lookup yields CDR1 SEHNR and CDR2 FQNEAQ (reference sequence). The CDR3 has 17 amino acids. Losses at the gene ends were 5 bases for V and 3 bases for J; bases not matched to a gene: 13. The CDR3 region is CASSVLGLADIYNEQFF. CDR3 nucleotides: TGTGCCAGCAGCGTCCTCGGGCTAGCGGATATCTACAATGAGCAGTTCTTC.

The table lists this clonotype with many counts. The chain joins TRBV20-1 to TRBJ2-7; 7 nucleotides agree with TRBD2. The junction had 9 bases not matched to a gene; V was cut back by 3 bases and J by 4 bases. Germline assignment: CDR1 DFQATT and CDR2 SNEGSKA (reference sequence). The CDR3 spans 14 residues. The CDR3: CSARGLAEPYEQYF. DNA for the CDR3: TGCAGTGCTAGGGGTCTAGCGGAACCTTACGAGCAGTACTTC.

This clonotype showed up just a few times. The V gene is TRBV7-2, the J gene TRBJ2-5, with 10 bases matching TRBD2. This CDR3 comprises 15 residues. After removal of 8 bases from V and 5 bases from J, the junction contained 11 bases not matched to a gene. CDR1 is SGHTA and CDR2 is FQGNSA in the germline V gene. CDR3: CASANPGLAWETQYF. For the CDR3, the DNA is TGTGCCAGCGCCAACCCGGGACTAGCGTGGGAGACCCAGTACTTC.

The gene calls are TRBV27 and TRBJ2-6, with 7 bases lining up with TRBD2. The ends lost 3 bases at V and 0 bases at J; junction bases unmatched: 8. The CDR3 sequence is 18 residues long. In germline, CDR1 is MNHEY, CDR2 SMNVEV (reference sequence). This CDR3 is CASSFRLAPSSGANVLTF. In nucleotides, the CDR3 is TGTGCCAGCAGTTTCCGACTAGCTCCTAGCTCTGGGGCCAACGTCCTGACTTTC.

This chain joins TRBV25-1 and TRBJ2-1; D remains unclear. The CDR3 runs 12 residues. Between the trimmed V and J ends, which lost 3 bases and 9 bases, there was a span of 9 bases. The germline V gene encodes CDR1 MGHDK and CDR2 SYGVNS. The CDR3 sequence: CASSEAVAEQFF. The CDR3 bases are TGTGCCAGCAGTGAGGCAGTAGCTGAGCAGTTCTTC. The complete variable domain, with remaining parts taken from reference TRBV25-1 and TRBJ2-1, reads EADIYQTPRYLVIGTGKKITLECSQTMGHDKMYWYQQDPGMELHLIHYSYGVNSTEKGDLSSESTVSRIRTEHFPLTLESARPSHTSQYLCASSEAVAEQFFGPGTRLTVL.

The table lists this clonotype with many counts. V and J are TRBV18 and TRBJ1-1, with TRBD1 identical over 9 bases. The CDR3 spans 14 residues. CDR1 and CDR2 from the germline V gene are KGHSH and LQKENI. V lost 4 bases and J lost 7; bases outside the gene matches: 7. The CDR3 coding sequence is TGTGCCAGCTCACGGGACAGGGTACAGGTTGAAGCTTTCTTT. This codes for CASSRDRVQVEAFF.

This clonotype was counted a few times. This rearrangement joins TRBV9 to TRBJ2-7; no definite D call. Trimming left V 1 base short and J 7 bases short, with 9 bases between. The CDR3 loop spans 12 amino acids. CDR1 is SGDLS and CDR2 is YYNGEE in the germline V gene. In nucleotides, the CDR3 is TGTGCCAGCAGCGTACTGAACGGTGAGCAGTACTTC. Residues: CASSVLNGEQYF.

This clonotype was detected ten times or more. The rearrangement joins TRBV7-9 to TRBJ2-1; 8 positions match TRBD2. The length of the CDR3 is 15 residues. V trimming: 4 bases; J trimming: 6 bases; junction bases outside the gene matches: 8. Looked up from germline, CDR1 is SEHNR and CDR2 is FQNEAQ (reference sequence). The CDR3 reads CASSSGGPPPNEQFF. In DNA form, the CDR3 reads TGTGCCAGCAGCTCGGGGGGGCCCCCGCCCAATGAGCAGTTCTTC.

J is TRBJ2-1 and V is TRBV5-1; TRBD2 matches at 9 bases. The CDR3 spans 18 residues. The germline CDR1 and CDR2 sequences are SGHRS and YFSETQ. Trimming cost V 0 bases and J 7 bases; bases outside gene matches: 14. This CDR3 is CASSLVRREGRGSNEQFF. DNA for the CDR3: TGCGCCAGCAGCTTGGTCAGGCGGGAGGGCCGAGGTTCGAATGAGCAGTTCTTC. The full variable domain, completed using reference TRBV5-1 and TRBJ2-1, is KAGVTQTPRYLIKTRGQQVTLSCSPISGHRSVSWYQQTPGQGLQFLFEYFSETQRNKGNFPGRFSGRQFSNSRSEMNVSTLELGDSALYLCASSLVRREGRGSNEQFFGPGTRLTVL.